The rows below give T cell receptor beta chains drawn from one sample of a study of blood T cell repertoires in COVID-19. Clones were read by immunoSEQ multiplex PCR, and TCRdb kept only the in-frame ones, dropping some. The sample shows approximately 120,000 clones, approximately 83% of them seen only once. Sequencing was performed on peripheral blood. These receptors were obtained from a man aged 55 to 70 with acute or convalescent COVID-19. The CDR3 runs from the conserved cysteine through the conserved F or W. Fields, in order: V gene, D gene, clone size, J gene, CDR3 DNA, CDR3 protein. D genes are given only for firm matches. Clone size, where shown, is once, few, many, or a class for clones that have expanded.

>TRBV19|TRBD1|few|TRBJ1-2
TGTGCCAGTAGAGGGGACAGGGATGGCTACACCTTC
CASRGDRDGYTF
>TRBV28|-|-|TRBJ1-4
TGTGCCAGCAGTTTATCCGAGGGAATAAAACTGTTTTTT
CASSLSEGIKLFF
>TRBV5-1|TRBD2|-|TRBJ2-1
TGCGCCAGCAGTGGGCGGACTAGCGGTCTTTACAATGAGCAGTTCTTC
CASSGRTSGLYNEQFF
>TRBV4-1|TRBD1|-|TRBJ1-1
TGCGCCAGCAGCCAAGATCCAGGGGGCGGTGGTACTGAAGCTTTCTTT
CASSQDPGGGGTEAFF
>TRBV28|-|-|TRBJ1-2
TGTGCCAGCAGTACAGGTGCCTCTAACTATGGCTACACCTTC
CASSTGASNYGYTF
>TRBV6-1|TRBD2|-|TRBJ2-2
TGTGCCAGCAGCTTAGCGGGAGCAAACACCGGGGAGCTGTTTTTT
CASSLAGANTGELFF
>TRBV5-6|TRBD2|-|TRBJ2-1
TGTGCCAGCAGCCGCTCGGGAGGCAGGGTAAATGAGCAGTTCTTC
CASSRSGGRVNEQFF
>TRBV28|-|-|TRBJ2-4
TGTGCCAGCACCCCCCACTCCTTCGGCAAAAACATTCAGTACTTC
CASTPHSFGKNIQYF
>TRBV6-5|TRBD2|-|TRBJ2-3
TGTGCCAGCAGTCAACTAGCGGGCGGGGTTCGGAGGCAGTATTTT
CASSQLAGGVRRQYF
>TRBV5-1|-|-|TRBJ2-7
TGCGCCAGCAGCTTGACAGGCGGCGAGCAGTACTTC
CASSLTGGEQYF
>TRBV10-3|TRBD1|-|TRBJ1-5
TGTGCCATCAGTGTTGACAGGGGGCAGGGTCAGCCCCAGCATTTT
CAISVDRGQGQPQHF